One and the same sample provided the 15 T cell receptor beta chains below, sequenced in a study of blood T cell repertoires in COVID-19. Here immunoSEQ multiplex PCR was the method, and the copy in TCRdb shows in-frame clones only, minus some. The repertoire holds tens of thousands of clones, approximately 91% seen once, with 20% to 25% in the top ten. Material for sequencing was peripheral blood. These receptors were taken from a woman in her 50s with active or convalescent COVID-19.

The genes are TRBV12-5 and TRBJ1-5; tentatively, D is TRBD1 (5 bases). Germline values: CDR1 LGHNT, CDR2 FRNRAP. V lost 5 bases and J 4 bases, leaving 24 bases between the germline ends. This CDR3 region has 18 residues. DNA for the CDR3: TGTGCTAGTGGTATCGCCCAGGGCGGATTGGGTTTAAATCAGCCCCAGCATTTT. Residues: CASGIAQGGLGLNQPQHF.

This rearrangement joins TRBV28 to TRBJ2-2; tentative D call: TRBD2 (7 bases). Trimming removed 2 bases at V and 5 bases at J, with 18 bases between. The CDR3 length is 17 residues. The V gene's germline CDR1 is MDHEN and CDR2 SYDVKM. The CDR3 sequence is CASSLDGGALRTGELFF. CDR3 sequence (DNA): TGTGCCAGCAGTTTAGATGGGGGGGCTCTCAGAACCGGGGAGCTGTTTTTT.

The chain carries TRBV2 and TRBJ2-7, with a possible D match to TRBD1 (6 bases). Germline CDR1 and CDR2: SNHLY and FYNNEI. V lost 5 bases and J 3 bases, leaving 14 bases between the germline ends. The CDR3 is 14 amino acids. The CDR3 region has the DNA TGTGCCAGCAGTTTCGCAGGGGACCACTACGAGCAGTACTTC. Translated, it gives CASSFAGDHYEQYF.

This clone was recorded only once. This chain joins TRBV6-5 and TRBJ1-1, with TRBD1 matching over 9 bases. Germline V CDR1 and CDR2: MNHEY, SVGAGI. The V and J ends lost 6 bases and 4 bases, in that order; junction bases with no gene match: 6. This CDR3 has 14 residues. The CDR3 protein is CASSRGQGSTEAFF. The CDR3 coding sequence is TGTGCCAGCAGCCGAGGACAGGGGAGCACTGAAGCTTTCTTT.

The chain employs TRBV4-2 and TRBJ2-7; D perhaps matches TRBD2 (6 bases). Per germline, CDR1 LGHNA and CDR2 YNFKEQ. The CDR3 has 18 amino acids. V lost 0 bases and J 7 bases, leaving 25 bases between the germline ends. CDR3 DNA sequence: TGTGCCAGCAGCCAAGAGGAGGTGGCGGGGACCCTCTCGGGTGAGCAGTACTTC. The encoded protein is CASSQEEVAGTLSGEQYF.

The J gene is TRBJ2-1, the V gene TRBV2; 7 nucleotides match TRBD2. The ends lost 9 bases at V and 7 bases at J; junction bases unmatched: 15. Germline V lookup: CDR1 SNHLY, CDR2 FYNNEI. CDR3 length equals 15 residues. DNA for the CDR3: TGTGCCAGTCAAAGGGAGGGCGGAACCTGGAATGAGCAGTTCTTC. Protein: CASQREGGTWNEQFF.

Here the CDR3 reads CASSPQGQAYNEQFF. The DNA for the CDR3 is TGTGCCAGCAGCCCACAGGGACAGGCCTACAATGAGCAGTTCTTC. The chain is built from TRBV7-3 and TRBJ2-1; TRBD1 aligns across 8 bases. Germline V gene data show CDR1 as SGHTA and CDR2 as FQGTGA. There are 15 residues in the CDR3. V lost 5 bases to trimming and J lost 2 bases; unmatched junction nucleotides: 5.

The rearrangement joins TRBV9 to TRBJ2-2; 9 nucleotides align to TRBD2. Per the germline V gene, CDR1 is SGDLS and CDR2 is YYNGEE. J was trimmed by 4 bases and V by 3 bases; bases with no gene match: 16. The CDR3 runs 19 residues. The CDR3 loop is CASSDPVSAGGGGTGELFF. In nucleotides, the CDR3 is TGTGCCAGCAGCGACCCTGTAAGCGCGGGAGGGGGTGGCACCGGGGAGCTGTTTTTT. Together with reference TRBV9 and TRBJ2-2, the CDR3 gives the full variable domain: DSGVTQTPKHLITATGQRVTLRCSPRSGDLSVYWYQQSLDQGLQFLIQYYNGEERAKGNILERFSAQQFPDLHSELNLSSLELGDSALYFCASSDPVSAGGGGTGELFFGEGSRLTVL.

The chain has TRBV27 and TRBJ1-6; TRBD1 might be the D (5 bases). The germline V gene has CDR1 MNHEY and CDR2 SMNVEV (reference sequence). V gave up 6 bases and J gave up 7 bases, with 13 bases separating them. The CDR3 is made up of 14 amino acids. The CDR3 region is CASRQVPSNSPLHF. The CDR3 DNA reads TGTGCCAGCAGACAGGTTCCCTCGAATTCACCCCTCCACTTT.

The chain couples TRBV19 to TRBJ2-3; D is perhaps TRBD2 (6 bases). The ends were cut back, 3 bases at V and 4 bases at J, with 23 bases in the middle. CDR3 length: 18 residues. Per the germline V gene, CDR1 is LNHDA and CDR2 is SQIVND (reference sequence). The CDR3: CASSIGLARFDRADTQYF. CDR3 DNA sequence: TGTGCCAGTAGTATCGGCCTAGCGAGGTTCGATCGGGCAGATACGCAGTATTTT.

The genes are TRBV11-2 and TRBJ1-1, with 7 nucleotides matching TRBD1. Germline trimming cut 0 bases from V and 10 bases from J; bases unmatched to any gene: 2. This CDR3 has 12 amino acids. CDR1 is SGHAT, CDR2 FQNNGV, per germline. The CDR3 region is CASSLDRGRAFF. CDR3 nucleotides: TGTGCCAGCAGCTTAGACAGGGGGAGAGCTTTCTTT.

The chain has TRBV27 and TRBJ1-1, with TRBD1 matching over 7 bases. Germline-derived CDR1 and CDR2 are MNHEY and SMNVEV (reference sequence). The CDR3 length is 16 residues. Trimming took 6 bases from V and 2 from J; bases not matched to a gene: 12. The CDR3 protein is CASRTGTEVLNTEAFF. The CDR3 region has the DNA TGTGCCAGCAGAACCGGGACAGAAGTTTTAAACACTGAAGCTTTCTTT.

The CDR3 here is CASSLQGAVGQPQHF. Here the CDR3 DNA reads TGCGCCAGCAGCTTACAGGGGGCGGTAGGTCAGCCCCAGCATTTT. V and J are TRBV5-1 and TRBJ1-5; 9 bases are shared with TRBD1. With V trimmed by 2 bases and J by 6 bases, 6 bases remained unmatched. The CDR3 is 15 amino acids. The germline V gene has CDR1 SGHRS and CDR2 YFSETQ.

The gene calls are TRBV7-9 and TRBJ1-3; TRBD1 is a possible D gene (6 bases). Germline-derived CDR1 and CDR2 are SEHNR and FQNEAQ (reference sequence). The CDR3 length is 17 residues. Trimming pared 1 base from V and 2 bases from J, leaving 15 bases between. CDR3 in DNA: TGTGCCAGCAGCTTAGGACAGGAAAATACAGCTGGAAACACCATATATTTT. Protein product: CASSLGQENTAGNTIYF.

The rearrangement joins TRBV4-2 to TRBJ2-1; 9 bases match TRBD2. V lost 6 bases, J lost 0 bases, and 6 bases stayed unmatched. The V gene's germline CDR1 is LGHNA and CDR2 YNFKEQ. The CDR3 extends over 16 amino acids. CDR3: CASRVVAGDSYNEQFF. Here the CDR3 DNA reads TGTGCCAGCAGAGTTGTAGCGGGAGACTCCTACAATGAGCAGTTCTTC.